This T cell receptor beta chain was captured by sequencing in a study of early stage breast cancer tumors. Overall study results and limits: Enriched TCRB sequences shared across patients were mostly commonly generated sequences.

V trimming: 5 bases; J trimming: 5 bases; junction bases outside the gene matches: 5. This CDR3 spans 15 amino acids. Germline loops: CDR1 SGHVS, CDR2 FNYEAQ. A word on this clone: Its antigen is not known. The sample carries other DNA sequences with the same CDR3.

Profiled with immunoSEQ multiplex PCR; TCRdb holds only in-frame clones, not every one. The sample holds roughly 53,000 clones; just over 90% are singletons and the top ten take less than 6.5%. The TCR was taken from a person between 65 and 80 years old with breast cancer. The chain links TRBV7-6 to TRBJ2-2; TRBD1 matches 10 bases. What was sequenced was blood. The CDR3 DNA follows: TGTGCCAGCAGCCTCGGACAGGGGGGAACCGGGGAGCTGTTTTTT. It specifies CASSLGQGGTGELFF.